The 32 T cell receptor beta chains given below trace back to one sample, sequenced in a study of T cells in Graves' hyperthyroidism and ophthalmopathy. The source material, RNA transcripts, was used to amplify TCR beta CDR3 regions. Initially, a first-round RT-PCR of the TCR CDR3 employed the HTBI primer set. TCRdb fed the multiplex PCR reads into MiXCR, producing one record per CDR3 protein. This table has about 560,000 distinct CDR3 sequences, 16% appearing once. Sequenced input: blood. Source of these receptors: a woman between 18 and 29 years old with Graves' hyperthyroidism.

This clonotype occurred a few times. The rearrangement links TRBV10-1 to TRBJ1-2; no firm D call. V lost 5 bases, J lost 5 bases, and 12 bases lay in between. From germline, CDR1 is WNHNN and CDR2 SYGVQD (reference sequence). The CDR3 loop spans 13 amino acids. The chain's CDR3 is CASSSTVLYGYTF. The CDR3 DNA reads TGCGCCAGCAGTTCAACAGTCTTGTATGGCTACACCTTC.

This clonotype was found many times. This chain joins TRBV6-5 and TRBJ1-2; D remains unclear. Germline V lookup: CDR1 MNHEY, CDR2 SVGAGI. The ends were cut back, 0 bases at V and 7 bases at J, with 12 bases in the middle. The CDR3 totals 14 residues. The chain's CDR3 is CASSYSGEKRGYTF. CDR3 DNA: TGTGCCAGCAGTTACTCGGGAGAGAAGCGTGGCTACACCTTC.

This clonotype was counted many times. The chain recombines TRBV12-3 or TRBV12-4 with TRBJ2-2; the D gene is possibly TRBD1 (5 bases). The CDR3 sequence is 11 residues long. V lost 7 bases and J lost 6, with 6 bases in between. The CDR3 nucleotides read TGTGCCAGCACAGGGCCCGGGGAGCTGTTTTTT. This translates into CASTGPGELFF.

The gene calls are TRBV5-1 and TRBJ2-5, with TRBD1 identical over 9 bases. The CDR3 has 16 amino acids. V dropped 1 base and J dropped 3; count of bases not matched to a gene: 7. Germline CDR1 reads SGHRS; CDR2 reads YFSETQ. CDR3 coding DNA: TGCGCCAGCAGCTTGTCCCCAAGGACAGGGGAAGAGACCCAGTACTTC. Its translation: CASSLSPRTGEETQYF.

This clonotype turned up a few times. The chain recombines TRBV10-1 with TRBJ2-3; 7 nucleotides agree with TRBD1. The CDR3 is 15 residues long. The J segment lost 0 bases and the V segment lost 7 bases, leaving 7 bases of the junction unmatched. Germline-derived CDR1 and CDR2 are WNHNN and SYGVQD (reference sequence). CDR3 coding DNA: TGCGCCAGCAACCAGGGACAGACTAGCACAGATACGCAGTATTTT. It encodes CASNQGQTSTDTQYF.

This clonotype turned up a few times. This chain connects TRBV6-5 to TRBJ1-3; D is possibly TRBD1 (6 bases). The CDR3 is 19 residues long. CDR1 and CDR2 from the germline V gene are MNHEY and SVGAGI. Deletions cut 4 bases from V and 2 bases from J, with 24 bases between. The CDR3 DNA reads as TGTGCCAGCAGTTCCCCAAATCTACAGGGTGGAGTGGCTGGAAACACCATATATTTT. This translates into CASSSPNLQGGVAGNTIYF.

Many counts were recorded for this clonotype. V usage is TRBV28 and J usage is TRBJ2-7; unclear D gene. This CDR3 is 11 amino acids long. Germline CDR1 reads MDHEN; CDR2 reads SYDVKM. V lost 6 bases and J 5 bases, leaving 8 bases between the germline ends. The CDR3: CASRLENEQYF. Written as DNA, the CDR3 is TGTGCCAGCAGATTGGAGAACGAGCAGTACTTC.

Worth noting for this clonotype: Compared with germline, one end of the junction differs, possibly owing to a read error. The chain uses TRBV7-3 and TRBJ2-2, with D maybe TRBD2 (5 bases). The germline gives CDR1 SGHTA, CDR2 FQGTGA. The CDR3 runs to 16 residues. CDR3 region: CASSPRGLGIDRGAVF. In DNA form, the CDR3 reads TGTGCCAGCAGCCCCCGTGGGTTGGGGATCGACCGGGGAGCTGTTTTT.

The chain carries TRBV24-1 and TRBJ2-1; 7 bases line up with TRBD2. CDR3 length equals 17 residues. The germline V gene encodes CDR1 KGHDR and CDR2 SFDVKD. The trim removed 1 base at V and 6 bases at J, leaving 11 bases unmatched. The chain's CDR3 is CATSDFGRGGGGNEQFF. The CDR3 nucleotides read TGTGCCACCAGTGATTTTGGGCGCGGTGGCGGGGGCAATGAGCAGTTCTTC.

This clonotype was found many times. The genes are TRBV2 and TRBJ2-1; possibly TRBD1 or TRBD2 for D (5 bases each). The V gene's germline CDR1 is SNHLY and CDR2 FYNNEI. The V end lost 9 bases, the J end lost 0 bases, and 9 bases lay between the germline ends. The CDR3 runs 13 residues. This CDR3 is CASPGPSYNEQFF. DNA of the CDR3: TGTGCCAGTCCGGGACCCTCCTACAATGAGCAGTTCTTC.

This clonotype was recorded a few times. The rearrangement links TRBV12-3 or TRBV12-4 to TRBJ1-6; 7 bases align to TRBD1. This CDR3 is built from 15 residues. The ends lost 1 base at V and 7 bases at J; junction bases unmatched: 4. CDR3 residues: CASSLVEGANSPLHF. DNA of the CDR3: TGTGCCAGCAGTTTAGTGGAGGGGGCCAATTCACCCCTCCACTTT.

The rearrangement joins TRBV20-1 to TRBJ2-6; maybe TRBD2 (6 bases). V lost 7 bases and J 0 bases, leaving 7 bases between the germline ends. The CDR3 consists of 13 residues. Germline loops: CDR1 DFQATT, CDR2 SNEGSKA (reference sequence). The CDR3 DNA is TGCAGTGGGGGGGTCTCTGGGGCCAACGTCCTGACTTTC. It codes for CSGGVSGANVLTF.

This clonotype was counted a few times. The J gene is TRBJ1-4, the V gene TRBV6-6, with 9 bases lining up with TRBD1. The germline CDR1 and CDR2 sequences are MNHNY and SVGAGI (reference sequence). The J segment lost 7 bases and the V segment lost 2 bases, leaving 5 bases of the junction unmatched. This CDR3 region has 15 residues. In DNA, the CDR3 is TGTGCCAGCAGTTACCGTACAGGGGGCAGTGAAAAACTGTTTTTT. Protein sequence: CASSYRTGGSEKLFF.

This clonotype occurred a few times. The chain recombines TRBV19 with TRBJ2-1; 8 nucleotides line up with TRBD1. The V segment lost 7 bases and the J segment 3 bases; nucleotides outside the gene matches: 5. CDR3 length: 14 amino acids. The germline CDR1 and CDR2 sequences are LNHDA and SQIVND (reference sequence). The CDR3 loop is CASKTGTGYNEQFF. The CDR3 DNA is TGTGCCAGTAAAACCGGGACAGGCTACAATGAGCAGTTCTTC.

The chain uses TRBV7-8 and TRBJ1-4; TRBD1 is a possible D gene (6 bases). Germline V CDR1 and CDR2: SGHVS, FQNEAQ. Trimming shortened V by 3 bases and J by 8 bases, and 13 bases separated the two germline ends. The CDR3 runs to 14 residues. CDR3 sequence (DNA): TGTGCCAGCAGCTTTTTGGGGGCGCGGGAAAAACTGTTTTTT. This gives the protein CASSFLGAREKLFF. Filled out from reference TRBV7-8 and TRBJ1-4, the complete variable domain reads GAGVSQSPRYKVAKRGQDVALRCDPISGHVSLFWYQQALGQGPEFLTYFQNEAQLDKSGLPSDRFFAERPEGSVSTLKIQRTQQEDSAVYLCASSFLGAREKLFFGSGTQLSVL.

This clonotype was detected ten times or more. The chain recombines TRBV6-1 with TRBJ1-1; tentative D call: TRBD1 (6 bases). Germline-derived CDR1 and CDR2 are MNHNS and SASEGT. The V and J ends lost 1 base and 1 base respectively, with 10 bases between them. The CDR3 runs to 15 residues. CDR3 DNA: TGTGCCAGCAGTGAAGGACAGGCCGCGAACACTGAAGCTTTCTTT. Protein sequence: CASSEGQAANTEAFF.

Remarks on this clonotype: Sequence at one end of the junction differs from germline and may be a read error. The chain links TRBV18 to TRBJ2-3; D not resolved. In germline, CDR1 is KGHSH, CDR2 LQKENI. This CDR3 is built from 11 residues. The CDR3 is CASSGTDMQYF. In nucleotides, the CDR3 is TGTGCCAGCTCAGGCACAGATATGCAGTATTTT.

Many counts were recorded for this clonotype. The chain carries TRBV11-1 and TRBJ2-5; 9 nucleotides agree with TRBD2. CDR1 and CDR2 from the germline V gene are SGHAT and FQDESV (reference sequence). Unmatched junction bases numbered 5, after V lost 5 bases and J lost 4 bases. CDR3 length equals 14 residues. The CDR3 DNA reads TGTGCCAGCAGCGCGATAGCGGGGGCAGAGACCCAGTACTTC. It codes for CASSAIAGAETQYF.

About this clonotype itself: A much larger clone is a single base away; this may be a read error. This chain joins TRBV11-2 and TRBJ2-3; D not resolved. CDR1 and CDR2 from the germline V gene are SGHAT and FQNNGV. The CDR3 contains 11 residues. This CDR3 is CASSLSYTHYF. The CDR3 DNA follows: TGTGCCAGCAGCTTATCGTATACGCACTATTTT. The variable domain in full, with the rest retrieved from reference TRBV11-2 and TRBJ2-3, is EAGVAQSPRYKIIEKRQSVAFWCNPISGHATLYWYQQILGQGPKLLIQFQNNGVVDDSQLPKDRFSAERLKGVDSTLKIQPAKLEDSAVYLCASSLSYTHYFGPGTRLTVL.

This rearrangement joins TRBV20-1 to TRBJ1-4; no reliable D call. CDR3 length: 13 amino acids. V was trimmed by 4 bases and J by 3 bases, leaving 9 bases between them. Germline values: CDR1 DFQATT, CDR2 SNEGSKA (reference sequence). CDR3 nucleotide sequence: TGCAGTGCTATAGAGGGAGCTAATGAAAAACTGTTTTTT. Its translation: CSAIEGANEKLFF.

There are a few counts of this clonotype. The V call is TRBV2, the J call TRBJ2-2; no clear D. Germline V lookup: CDR1 SNHLY, CDR2 FYNNEI. V was clipped by 10 bases and J by 4 bases, with 16 bases between them. CDR3 length: 14 residues. The CDR3 nucleotides read TGTGCCACCCTGCAACCGCAGTCCACCGGGGAGCTGTTTTTT. Translated, it gives CATLQPQSTGELFF.

The sample holds many counts of this clonotype. The rearrangement uses TRBV5-6 and TRBJ2-7; 8 bases align to TRBD1. Germline lookup yields CDR1 SGHDT and CDR2 YYEEEE. The CDR3 runs to 16 residues. The trim removed 1 base at V and 2 bases at J, leaving 8 bases unmatched. CDR3 in DNA: TGTGCCAGCAGCTTGTACCCGGGACAGGCGGCCTACGAGCAGTACTTC. Its protein is CASSLYPGQAAYEQYF.

The chain links TRBV3-1 to TRBJ2-1; the match to TRBD2 covers 8 bases. The CDR3 runs to 16 residues. CDR1 LGHDT and CDR2 YNNKEL come from the germline V gene (reference sequence). J was trimmed by 7 bases and V by 4 bases; bases with no gene match: 12. CDR3 sequence: CASSRPGLVRGNEQFF. CDR3 DNA sequence: TGTGCCAGCAGCCGTCCGGGACTAGTTAGAGGTAATGAGCAGTTCTTC.

V usage is TRBV27 and J usage is TRBJ1-2; 8 bases are shared with TRBD1. The J segment lost 5 bases and the V segment lost 5 bases, leaving 10 bases of the junction unmatched. Germline CDR1 reads MNHEY; CDR2 reads SMNVEV (reference sequence). The CDR3 consists of 15 residues. CDR3 protein: CASSALTQGEYGYTF. The CDR3 DNA reads as TGTGCCAGCAGTGCGCTGACACAGGGGGAATATGGCTACACCTTC.

This clonotype was picked up many times. This chain connects TRBV27 to TRBJ2-7, with TRBD1 matching over 10 bases. The junction had 4 bases not matched to a gene; V was cut back by 5 bases and J by 3 bases. The CDR3 has 14 amino acids. Per the germline V gene, CDR1 is MNHEY and CDR2 is SMNVEV (reference sequence). CDR3 sequence: CASSQRTGGYEQYF. The CDR3 coding sequence is TGTGCCAGCAGTCAACGGACAGGGGGCTACGAGCAGTACTTC.

The chain combines TRBV6-2 or TRBV6-3 with TRBJ1-5, with 9 bases fitting TRBD1. CDR3 length: 16 residues. V lost 5 bases and J lost 5; bases outside the gene matches: 10. CDR1 MNHEY and CDR2 SVGEGT come from the germline V gene. CDR3 in DNA: TGTGCCAGCAGTACCTACAGGGGGCCCCCGGATCAGCCCCAGCATTTT. Protein: CASSTYRGPPDQPQHF.

This clonotype has a count of ten or more. The chain is built from TRBV28 and TRBJ2-2; TRBD1 is a possible D gene (6 bases). The ends were cut back, 6 bases at V and 0 bases at J, with 11 bases in the middle. Germline CDR1 and CDR2: MDHEN and SYDVKM. The CDR3 covers 15 residues. The CDR3 DNA reads TGTGCCAGCAGACGAGGGGGTGCGAACACCGGGGAGCTGTTTTTT. The encoded protein is CASRRGGANTGELFF.

This clonotype was observed many times. This chain joins TRBV20-1 and TRBJ2-5; a weak D match, TRBD1 (6 bases). Trimming took off 7 bases at V and 2 bases at J, with 11 bases between the two ends. CDR1 is DFQATT and CDR2 is SNEGSKA in the germline V gene (reference sequence). The CDR3 runs 12 residues. CDR3 amino acids: CSGQQGQETQYF. CDR3 coding DNA: TGCAGTGGTCAGCAGGGGCAAGAGACCCAGTACTTC.

The chain employs TRBV12-3 or TRBV12-4 and TRBJ1-5; D uncertain. V gave up 5 bases and J gave up 4 bases, with 12 bases separating them. CDR3 length equals 14 residues. The CDR3 DNA reads TGTGCCAGCAGTCAGCTGGGGAAGAATCAGCCCCAGCATTTT. The encoded protein is CASSQLGKNQPQHF.

This clonotype has just a few counts. This chain uses TRBV7-2 with TRBJ2-5; possibly TRBD2 for D (6 bases). Germline loops: CDR1 SGHTA, CDR2 FQGNSA. Trimming pared 6 bases from V and 5 bases from J, leaving 13 bases between. This CDR3 region has 13 residues. CDR3 sequence reads: CASRPGRGETQYF. In nucleotides, the CDR3 is TGTGCCAGCAGACCCGGACGGGGGGAGACCCAGTACTTC.

This clonotype was seen once. The CDR3 region has the DNA TGTGCCAGCAGCTTCAAACAGGGGGGCTACACCTTC. Protein: CASSFKQGGYTF. The chain couples TRBV7-3 to TRBJ1-2; 7 bases fit TRBD1. Trimming cost V 3 bases and J 8 bases; bases outside gene matches: 3. Per germline, CDR1 SGHTA and CDR2 FQGTGA. CDR3 size: 12 residues.

The rearrangement joins TRBV20-1 to TRBJ2-3; D is ambiguous. The V end was cut by 4 bases, the J end by 2 bases, with 7 bases between. Germline assignment: CDR1 DFQATT and CDR2 SNEGSKA (reference sequence). The CDR3 has 12 residues. This CDR3 is CSANRYTDTQYF. CDR3 nucleotides: TGCAGTGCTAACAGATACACAGATACGCAGTATTTT.